These 32 T cell receptor beta chains originate from one sample sequenced in a study of long-term antiretroviral therapy in people with HIV (dated by TCRdb to between 2021 and 2024). The immunoSEQ hsTCRB v3.0 assay was used at survey level resolution to sequence the TRB variable region. Held by TCRdb, this immuneACCESS table contains in-frame sequences only and omits some clones. Under half of the omission traces to an unresolved V gene where checked; the cause of the rest is unknown. The sample table holds about 27,000 clones, of which just over 90% were seen once. The top ten clones comprise more than 8% of the sample. Sample: unsorted PBMCs, taken 7.6 years after starting antiretroviral therapy. The receptors derive from a woman aged 40 to 55 with HIV.

This chain joins TRBV2 and TRBJ1-4; D remains ambiguous. Germline assignment: CDR1 SNHLY and CDR2 FYNNEI. The CDR3 has 12 residues. V shed 3 bases and J shed 8 bases, with 7 bases lying between them. The CDR3 protein is CASSEGEEKLFF. CDR3 sequence (DNA): TGTGCCAGCAGTGAGGGAGAAGAAAAACTGTTTTTT.

The chain employs TRBV5-6 and TRBJ1-3; 10 nucleotides line up with TRBD1. This CDR3 region has 17 residues. In germline, CDR1 is SGHDT, CDR2 YYEEEE. The V segment lost 0 bases and the J segment 2 bases; nucleotides outside the gene matches: 5. The CDR3 nucleotides are TGTGCCAGCAGCTTGGACGGGACAGGGGCGACTGGAAACACCATATATTTT. Its protein is CASSLDGTGATGNTIYF.

V usage is TRBV18 and J usage is TRBJ1-3, with D perhaps TRBD1 (5 bases). Germline V gives CDR1 KGHSH, CDR2 LQKENI. This CDR3 is 18 amino acids long. The V end was cut by 10 bases, the J end by 0 bases, with 25 bases between. CDR3: CATSTFTPTTGSGNTIYF. CDR3 coding DNA: TGTGCCACCTCCACCTTCACCCCCACCACAGGCTCTGGAAACACCATATATTTT.

The rearrangement links TRBV7-8 to TRBJ1-5; D is possibly TRBD1 (5 bases). The CDR3 loop spans 16 amino acids. V gave up 4 bases and J gave up 0 bases, with 13 bases separating them. Germline V CDR1 and CDR2: SGHVS, FQNEAQ. CDR3 nucleotides: TGTGCCAGCAGCTATGAGGGGAAGTTTAGCAATCAGCCCCAGCATTTT. It is translated as CASSYEGKFSNQPQHF.

The chain links TRBV5-8 to TRBJ1-2; no reliable D call. This CDR3 has 14 residues. The V end lost 3 bases, the J end lost 8 bases, and 17 bases lay between the germline ends. The germline V gene encodes CDR1 SGHTS and CDR2 YDEGEE. The CDR3 spells CASSSLGTRGGYTF. The CDR3 bases are TGTGCCAGCAGCTCTCTGGGAACGCGTGGCGGCTACACCTTC.

V usage is TRBV6-5 and J usage is TRBJ2-7; either TRBD1 or TRBD2 may fit D (7 bases each). Germline V CDR1 and CDR2: MNHEY, SVGAGI. Trimming left V 0 bases short and J 1 base short, with 13 bases between. The CDR3 contains 16 residues. CDR3 nucleotide sequence: TGTGCCAGCAGTTACTCTACAGGGGAGGGGTCCTACGAGCAGTACTTC. Translation gives CASSYSTGEGSYEQYF.

The rearrangement uses TRBV9 and TRBJ2-6, with D unclear. Germline-derived CDR1 and CDR2 are SGDLS and YYNGEE. The CDR3 length is 13 residues. The V end lost 1 base, the J end lost 3 bases, and 2 bases lay between the germline ends. In nucleotides, the CDR3 is TGTGCCAGCAGCGTACTTGGGGCCAACGTCCTGACTTTC. Translating gives CASSVLGANVLTF.

The chain recombines TRBV11-2 with TRBJ2-7; D is undetermined. CDR3 length: 12 residues. Germline CDR1 and CDR2: SGHAT and FQNNGV. The V end was cut by 5 bases, the J end by 3 bases, with 8 bases between. The CDR3 is CASSPWVYEQYF. The CDR3 DNA sequence: TGTGCCAGCAGCCCGTGGGTCTACGAGCAGTACTTC.

Only one count was recorded for this clone. V usage is TRBV5-4 and J usage is TRBJ1-2; D not resolved. This CDR3 is built from 18 residues. The V and J ends lost 4 bases and 0 bases respectively, with 22 bases between them. Germline V lookup: CDR1 SGHNT, CDR2 YYREEE (reference sequence). CDR3: CASSPVDPGLFTNYGYTF. DNA for the CDR3: TGTGCCAGCAGCCCGGTTGACCCTGGACTATTCACTAACTATGGCTACACCTTC.

The chain employs TRBV5-4 and TRBJ2-3, with 10 bases fitting TRBD1. CDR3 size: 15 residues. With V trimmed by 0 bases and J by 3 bases, 1 base remained unmatched. Germline V lookup: CDR1 SGHNT, CDR2 YYREEE (reference sequence). CDR3 coding DNA: TGTGCCAGCAGCTTGGGACAGGGGGCAACAGATACGCAGTATTTT. Translated, it gives CASSLGQGATDTQYF.

This clone has just one count. The CDR3, as DNA: TGCGCCAGCAGCTATCGCGAACAGGGAACCAACACTGAAGCTTTCTTT. Translated, it gives CASSYREQGTNTEAFF. This chain joins TRBV5-1 and TRBJ1-1, with D possibly matching TRBD1 (6 bases). The ends were cut back, 3 bases at V and 2 bases at J, with 17 bases in the middle. This CDR3 region has 16 residues. In germline, CDR1 is SGHRS, CDR2 YFSETQ. Together with reference TRBV5-1 and TRBJ1-1, the CDR3 gives the full variable domain: KAGVTQTPRYLIKTRGQQVTLSCSPISGHRSVSWYQQTPGQGLQFLFEYFSETQRNKGNFPGRFSGRQFSNSRSEMNVSTLELGDSALYLCASSYREQGTNTEAFFGQGTRLTVV.

This clone was seen more than once but under ten times. CDR3 sequence reads: CASSLEGWNTEAFF. CDR3 nucleotide sequence: TGTGCCAGCAGCTTGGAGGGGTGGAACACTGAAGCTTTCTTT. J is TRBJ1-1 and V is TRBV5-5; tentative D call: TRBD1 (5 bases). Trimming cost V 0 bases and J 1 base, with 7 bases left between them. The CDR3 covers 14 residues. The germline V gene has CDR1 SGHKS and CDR2 YYEKEE (reference sequence).

The V call is TRBV4-3, the J call TRBJ2-7; TRBD1 might be the D (6 bases). This CDR3 comprises 17 residues. CDR1 is LGHNA and CDR2 is YSLEER in the germline V gene. The ends were cut back, 0 bases at V and 2 bases at J, with 17 bases in the middle. DNA for the CDR3: TGCGCCAGCAGCCAAGACCTCAGTCTGGGACACCCCTACGAGCAGTACTTC. This encodes CASSQDLSLGHPYEQYF.

The chain employs TRBV4-3 and TRBJ2-3; the match to TRBD2 covers 10 bases. Germline V gene lookup returns CDR1 LGHNA and CDR2 YSLEER. The CDR3 consists of 16 residues. Trimming removed 0 bases from V and 9 bases from J; junction bases left unmatched: 9. CDR3 protein: CASSQDLQRGGMTQYF. The CDR3 nucleotides read TGCGCCAGCAGCCAAGATCTCCAGCGGGGGGGCATGACGCAGTATTTT.

V usage is TRBV19 and J usage is TRBJ1-2, with D possibly being TRBD1 (6 bases). The CDR3 is 14 residues long. The V gene's germline CDR1 is LNHDA and CDR2 SQIVND (reference sequence). V lost 1 base and J 8 bases, leaving 14 bases between the germline ends. CDR3 coding DNA: TGTGCCAGTAGTATAGGCACAGGGAATCAGGGCTACACCTTC. Its translation is CASSIGTGNQGYTF.

On this clone: The junction and the germline gene differ at one end; a read error may be behind it. CDR3 DNA sequence: TGTGCCAGCAACCCCGGGCCCCACTTC. Its protein is CASNPGPHF. The rearrangement links TRBV6-5 to TRBJ1-2; D is unresolved. This CDR3 is 9 amino acids long. Germline CDR1 reads MNHEY; CDR2 reads SVGAGI.

The chain uses TRBV5-1 and TRBJ1-3; D may be TRBD1 (6 bases). Trimming took off 0 bases at V and 2 bases at J, with 9 bases between the two ends. Germline V gene lookup returns CDR1 SGHRS and CDR2 YFSETQ. The CDR3 is made up of 15 amino acids. The CDR3 sequence: CASSLEGGAGNTIYF. DNA for the CDR3: TGCGCCAGCAGCTTGGAGGGGGGAGCTGGAAACACCATATATTTT.

This chain connects TRBV27 to TRBJ2-5; D is unclear. CDR3 size: 15 residues. The germline V gene has CDR1 MNHEY and CDR2 SMNVEV (reference sequence). Trimming left V 7 bases short and J 1 base short, with 16 bases between. CDR3 DNA: TGTGCCAGCAACCCTTCCTGGACCGGCCAAGAGACCCAGTACTTC. It codes for CASNPSWTGQETQYF.

The chain links TRBV6-6 to TRBJ1-1, with D unclear. The CDR3 contains 14 residues. Looked up from germline, CDR1 is MNHNY and CDR2 is SVGAGI (reference sequence). V lost 2 bases and J lost 4, with 11 bases in between. The CDR3 sequence is CASSYKVLSTEAFF. The CDR3, as DNA: TGTGCCAGCAGTTACAAAGTGTTGAGCACTGAAGCTTTCTTT.

This chain uses TRBV7-2 with TRBJ2-3, with D unresolved. CDR1 SGHTA and CDR2 FQGNSA come from the germline V gene. There are 11 residues in the CDR3. V was clipped by 2 bases and J by 7 bases, with 4 bases between them. The CDR3, as DNA: TGTGCCAGCAGCTTACAGAATACGCAGTATTTT. Translating gives CASSLQNTQYF.

The chain combines TRBV7-8 with TRBJ2-7, with a possible D match to TRBD1 (6 bases). This CDR3 is 14 amino acids long. Germline V gene data show CDR1 as SGHVS and CDR2 as FQNEAQ. V lost 1 base, J lost 2 bases, and 9 bases lay in between. CDR3 sequence: CASSLGRGPYEQYF. The CDR3 DNA follows: TGTGCCAGCAGCTTAGGCAGGGGTCCCTACGAGCAGTACTTC. Variable domain in full (rest from reference TRBV7-8 and TRBJ2-7): GAGVSQSPRYKVAKRGQDVALRCDPISGHVSLFWYQQALGQGPEFLTYFQNEAQLDKSGLPSDRFFAERPEGSVSTLKIQRTQQEDSAVYLCASSLGRGPYEQYFGPGTRLTVT.

The rearrangement uses TRBV5-1 and TRBJ1-1; 9 bases are shared with TRBD1. Germline lookup yields CDR1 SGHRS and CDR2 YFSETQ. The CDR3 extends over 14 amino acids. Germline trimming cut 2 bases from V and 4 bases from J; bases unmatched to any gene: 3. This CDR3 reads CASSLQGASTEAFF. Here the CDR3 DNA reads TGCGCCAGCAGCTTACAGGGGGCTAGCACTGAAGCTTTCTTT.

This clone was seen just once. The chain recombines TRBV2 with TRBJ1-5, with 12 nucleotides matching TRBD1. From germline, CDR1 is SNHLY and CDR2 FYNNEI. The CDR3 spans 14 residues. The J segment lost 6 bases and the V segment lost 8 bases, leaving 5 bases of the junction unmatched. The CDR3 DNA reads as TGTGCCAGCCAGGGACAGGGGGCGAGTCAGCCCCAGCATTTT. Its translation: CASQGQGASQPQHF.

The chain joins TRBV5-6 to TRBJ1-2; tentatively, D is TRBD1 (6 bases). Germline V CDR1 and CDR2: SGHDT, YYEEEE. V lost 4 bases, J lost 8 bases, and 21 bases lay in between. This CDR3 has 15 amino acids. CDR3 sequence: CASSRGRQAAEGYTF. In nucleotides, the CDR3 is TGTGCCAGCAGCCGGGGAAGACAGGCCGCGGAGGGCTACACCTTC. Full variable domain (missing parts from reference TRBV5-6 and TRBJ1-2): DAGVTQSPTHLIKTRGQQVTLRCSPKSGHDTVSWYQQALGQGPQFIFQYYEEEERQRGNFPDRFSGHQFPNYSSELNVNALLLGDSALYLCASSRGRQAAEGYTFGSGTRLTVV.

The chain employs TRBV4-3 and TRBJ2-3; 8 bases fit TRBD2. V lost 4 bases to trimming and J lost 6 bases; unmatched junction nucleotides: 9. The CDR3 runs 15 residues. Germline values: CDR1 LGHNA, CDR2 YSLEER. CDR3 protein: CASSPNGGGEDTQYF. The CDR3 DNA follows: TGCGCCAGCAGCCCTAACGGGGGGGGCGAGGATACGCAGTATTTT.

V usage is TRBV11-2 and J usage is TRBJ2-4; D call uncertain. Looked up from germline, CDR1 is SGHAT and CDR2 is FQNNGV. The ends were cut back, 3 bases at V and 0 bases at J, with 9 bases in the middle. CDR3 size: 15 residues. CDR3 residues: CASSLDRLAKNIQYF. The CDR3 nucleotides are TGTGCCAGCAGCTTGGATCGGTTAGCCAAAAACATTCAGTACTTC.

This chain joins TRBV4-1 and TRBJ2-7, with unresolved D. The V gene lost 0 bases and the J gene lost 2 bases, with 5 bases spanning the gap. CDR1 and CDR2 from the germline V gene are MGHRA and YSYEKL. The CDR3 covers 13 residues. The CDR3 here is CASSQEVTYEQYF. Written as DNA, the CDR3 is TGCGCCAGCAGCCAAGAGGTCACCTACGAGCAGTACTTC.

This chain uses TRBV11-1 with TRBJ1-1; D is possibly TRBD1 (5 bases). Trimming stripped 2 bases from V and 3 bases from J, with 16 bases between. The CDR3 length is 16 residues. Germline V gene sequence: CDR1 SGHAT, CDR2 FQDESV (reference sequence). The chain's CDR3 is CASSLLSRGMDTEAFF. The DNA of the CDR3 is TGTGCCAGCAGCTTACTTAGTCGGGGGATGGACACTGAAGCTTTCTTT.

The genes are TRBV14 and TRBJ1-1, with 10 bases matching TRBD1. After removal of 3 bases from V and 3 bases from J, the junction contained 7 bases not matched to a gene. The CDR3 has 16 amino acids. Looked up from germline, CDR1 is SGHDN and CDR2 is FVKESK. DNA for the CDR3: TGTGCCAGCAGCCATCCGGGACAGGGGCTCGACACTGAAGCTTTCTTT. Translated: CASSHPGQGLDTEAFF. The full variable domain, in which reference TRBV14 and TRBJ1-1 provide the parts outside the CDR3, is EAGVTQFPSHSVIEKGQTVTLRCDPISGHDNLYWYRRVMGKEIKFLLHFVKESKQDESGMPNNRFLAERTGGTYSTLKVQPAELEDSGVYFCASSHPGQGLDTEAFFGQGTRLTVV.

The gene calls are TRBV5-1 and TRBJ2-7, with TRBD2 matching over 9 bases. Germline-derived CDR1 and CDR2 are SGHRS and YFSETQ. CDR3 length: 15 residues. Trimming cost V 4 bases and J 3 bases; bases outside gene matches: 8. Written as DNA, the CDR3 is TGCGCCAGCAGCCCGTACGCGGGGGGGGACTACGAGCAGTACTTC. This encodes CASSPYAGGDYEQYF.

The chain carries TRBV5-5 and TRBJ1-2; no clear D. The germline gives CDR1 SGHKS, CDR2 YYEKEE (reference sequence). The CDR3 length is 15 residues. The ends were cut back, 0 bases at V and 4 bases at J, with 13 bases in the middle. CDR3 DNA: TGTGCCAGCAGCTTGGAGGGCCTGAAGGCCTATGGCTACACCTTC. Translated, it gives CASSLEGLKAYGYTF.

The chain carries TRBV11-2 and TRBJ1-6; the match to TRBD1 covers 8 bases. The V and J ends lost 1 base and 9 bases, in that order; junction bases with no gene match: 5. The V gene's germline CDR1 is SGHAT and CDR2 FQNNGV. The CDR3 totals 15 residues. The CDR3 is CASSLGSGGGSPLHF. The CDR3 coding sequence is TGTGCCAGCAGCTTAGGTTCAGGGGGCGGTTCACCCCTCCACTTT.